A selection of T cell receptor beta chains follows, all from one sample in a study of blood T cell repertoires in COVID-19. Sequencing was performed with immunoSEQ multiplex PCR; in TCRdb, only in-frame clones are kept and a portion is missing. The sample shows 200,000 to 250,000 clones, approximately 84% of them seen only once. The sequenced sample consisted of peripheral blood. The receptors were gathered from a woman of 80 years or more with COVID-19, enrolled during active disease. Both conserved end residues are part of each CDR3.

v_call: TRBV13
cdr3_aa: CASSLTRTEAFF

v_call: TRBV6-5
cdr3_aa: CASSSRQGNSPLHF

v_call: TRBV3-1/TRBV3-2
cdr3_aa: CASSTRRGAGGYTF

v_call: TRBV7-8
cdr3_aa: CASRQVRDGYTF

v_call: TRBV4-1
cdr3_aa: CASRTATNGGYTF

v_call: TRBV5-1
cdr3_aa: CASSLDTGANYGYTF

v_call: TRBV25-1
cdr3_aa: CASSEGHRGDSPLHF

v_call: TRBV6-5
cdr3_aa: CASSWAGDEAFF

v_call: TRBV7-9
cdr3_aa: CASSVLAEGETQYF

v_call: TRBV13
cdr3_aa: CASSSQRIAGEETQYF

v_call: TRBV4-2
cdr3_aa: CASSPGGRGIQYF

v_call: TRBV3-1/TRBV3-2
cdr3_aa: CASSLGQAYGYTF

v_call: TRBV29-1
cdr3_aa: CSVEDLYEQYF

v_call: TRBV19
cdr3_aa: CASSSDRGEDTEAFF

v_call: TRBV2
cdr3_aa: CAGKTDSAVGSPLHF

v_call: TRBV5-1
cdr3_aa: CASSLSGTGEETQYF

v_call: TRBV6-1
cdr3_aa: CASSEAGVTYNEQFF

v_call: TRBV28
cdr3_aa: CASSLIREGGNEQFF

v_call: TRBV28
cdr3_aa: CASSLTAYGYTF

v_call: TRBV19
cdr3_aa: CASMGGFVNQPQHF

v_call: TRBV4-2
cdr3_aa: CASSQEPAGELFF

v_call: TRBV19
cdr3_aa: CASSIDPGEQPQHF

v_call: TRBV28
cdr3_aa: CASSPTGQATWSYGYTF

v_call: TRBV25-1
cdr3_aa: CASSDPSGRAPGETQYF

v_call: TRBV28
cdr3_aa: CASSRDSHTIYF

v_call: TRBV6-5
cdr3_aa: CASRRLAGYTF

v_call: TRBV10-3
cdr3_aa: CAISDRQGNTIYF

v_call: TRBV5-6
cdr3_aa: CASRWSGRGYTF

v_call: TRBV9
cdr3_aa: CASSSQAGGSGNTIYF

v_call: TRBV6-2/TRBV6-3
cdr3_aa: CASSYPSSNQPQHF

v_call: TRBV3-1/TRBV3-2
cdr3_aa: CASSQAADSPLHF

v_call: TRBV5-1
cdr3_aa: CASSGRKNRGGQPQHF

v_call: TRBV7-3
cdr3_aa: CASSFAGTSSYNEQFF

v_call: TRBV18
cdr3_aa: CASSPIGRGGETQYF

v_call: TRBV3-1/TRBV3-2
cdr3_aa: CASSRSGTGNTEAFF

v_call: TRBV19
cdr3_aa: CASRTGQGLGEQYF

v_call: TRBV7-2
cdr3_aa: CASSFGPLAGGLETQYF

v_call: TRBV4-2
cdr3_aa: CASSQEGGGGQETQYF

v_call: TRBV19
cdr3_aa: CASKTIPSSYNEQFF

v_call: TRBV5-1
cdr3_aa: CASRTGQGSSYEQYF

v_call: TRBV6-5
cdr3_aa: CAALRGLYYGYTF

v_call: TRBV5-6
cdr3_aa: CASSLRTGFQPQHF